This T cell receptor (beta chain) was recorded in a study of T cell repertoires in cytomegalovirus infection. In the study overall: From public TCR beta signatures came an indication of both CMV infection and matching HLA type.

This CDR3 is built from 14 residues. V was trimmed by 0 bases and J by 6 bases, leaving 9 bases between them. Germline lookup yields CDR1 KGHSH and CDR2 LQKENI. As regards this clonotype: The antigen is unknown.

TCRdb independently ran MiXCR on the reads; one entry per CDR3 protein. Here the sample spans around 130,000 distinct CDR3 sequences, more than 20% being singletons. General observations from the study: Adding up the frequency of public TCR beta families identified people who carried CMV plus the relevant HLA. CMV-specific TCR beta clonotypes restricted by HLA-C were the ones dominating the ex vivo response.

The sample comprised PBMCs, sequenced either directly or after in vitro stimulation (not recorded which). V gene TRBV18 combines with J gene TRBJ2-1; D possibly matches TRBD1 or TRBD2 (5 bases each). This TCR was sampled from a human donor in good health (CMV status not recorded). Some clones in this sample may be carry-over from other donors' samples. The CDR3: CASSPPAGTNEQFF. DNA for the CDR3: TGTGCCAGCTCACCACCGGCAGGGACCAATGAGCAGTTCTTC.